The 22 T cell receptor beta chains below come from one sample, sequenced in a study of siplizumab effects on memory and regulatory T cells. TCRdb's table, derived via immunoSEQ multiplex PCR, lists solely in-frame clones and lacks some. The sample has some 100,000 clones, over 90% seen once. What was sequenced was non-Treg CD4+ T cells sorted from blood. Source of these receptors: a human donor in good health.

The chain links TRBV5-4 to TRBJ2-5, with TRBD1 matching 9 bases. The J call may be wrong; the DNA end is better matched by TRBJ2-7. CDR1 SGHNT and CDR2 YYREEE come from the germline V gene (reference sequence). CDR3 size: 15 residues. The CDR3 DNA reads TGTGCCAGCAGCTACTCCGGGACAGGGATCTACGAGCAGTACTTC. Protein: CASSYSGTGIYEQYF.

This chain connects TRBV9 to TRBJ2-5; 7 nucleotides align to TRBD2. The V gene's germline CDR1 is SGDLS and CDR2 YYNGEE. This CDR3 has 14 residues. V trimming: 0 bases; J trimming: 7 bases; junction bases outside the gene matches: 6. The chain's CDR3 is CASSVASGVGTQYF. CDR3 nucleotide sequence: TGTGCCAGCAGCGTAGCCAGCGGGGTGGGGACCCAGTACTTC.

The chain links TRBV6-1 to TRBJ1-1; a weak D match, TRBD1 (5 bases). V was trimmed by 7 bases and J by 0 bases, leaving 15 bases between them. The CDR3 runs 15 residues. Germline V gene sequence: CDR1 MNHNS, CDR2 SASEGT. The CDR3 sequence is CASIPPGSMNTEAFF. CDR3 DNA sequence: TGTGCCAGCATCCCCCCAGGGAGCATGAACACTGAAGCTTTCTTT.

V usage is TRBV5-5 and J usage is TRBJ2-7; perhaps TRBD2 as D (6 bases). Trimming cost V 0 bases and J 2 bases, with 12 bases left between them. Germline V gene lookup returns CDR1 SGHKS and CDR2 YYEKEE (reference sequence). The CDR3 covers 15 residues. The CDR3 DNA follows: TGTGCCAGCAGCTTGGATGGTCGCGGGGCCTACGAGCAGTACTTC. Translated: CASSLDGRGAYEQYF.

The V call is TRBV7-3, the J call TRBJ2-4, with D unresolved. Germline loops: CDR1 SGHTA, CDR2 FQGTGA. Deletions cut 2 bases from V and 0 bases from J, with 8 bases between. This CDR3 region has 15 residues. The CDR3 loop reads CASSLEPGAKNIQYF. The CDR3 DNA reads as TGTGCCAGCAGCTTAGAGCCGGGAGCCAAAAACATTCAGTACTTC.

V is TRBV28 and J is TRBJ2-7, with 11 bases fitting TRBD1. Germline loops: CDR1 MDHEN, CDR2 SYDVKM. The J segment lost 13 bases and the V segment lost 2 bases, leaving 10 bases of the junction unmatched. There are 14 residues in the CDR3. Here the CDR3 reads CASSLGTGGRVGYF. DNA for the CDR3: TGTGCCAGCAGTTTAGGGACAGGGGGGAGGGTTGGCTACTTC.

The table lists this clone with a few counts. The chain couples TRBV6-1 to TRBJ2-7; no definite D call. With 6 bases removed from V and 0 bases from J, the gap between germline ends came to 9 bases. Germline CDR1 and CDR2: MNHNS and SASEGT. The CDR3 is 13 amino acids. The CDR3 nucleotides are TGTGCCAGCAGGTCCGCTAGCTCCTACGAGCAGTACTTC. This translates into CASRSASSYEQYF.

The gene calls are TRBV7-8 and TRBJ1-5, with 7 bases fitting TRBD1. Germline V gene sequence: CDR1 SGHVS, CDR2 FQNEAQ. CDR3 length equals 13 residues. The J segment lost 7 bases and the V segment lost 4 bases, leaving 4 bases of the junction unmatched. The CDR3 spells CASSSRQGQPQHF. The CDR3 bases are TGTGCCAGCAGCTCCCGACAGGGCCAGCCCCAGCATTTT.

This CDR3 is CASSSPPGYTTDTQYF. CDR3 in DNA: TGTGCCAGCAGCTCGCCTCCGGGATATACCACAGATACGCAGTATTTT. The chain couples TRBV7-3 to TRBJ2-3, with D maybe TRBD2 (5 bases). V lost 4 bases to trimming and J lost 2 bases, with 16 bases between them. The CDR3 is 16 amino acids. Germline values: CDR1 SGHTA, CDR2 FQGTGA. Combining the CDR3 with reference TRBV7-3 and TRBJ2-3 gives the whole variable domain GAGVSQTPSNKVTEKGKYVELRCDPISGHTALYWYRQSLGQGPEFLIYFQGTGAADDSGLPNDRFFAVRPEGSVSTLKIQRTERGDSAVYLCASSSPPGYTTDTQYFGPGTRLTVL.

The chain employs TRBV5-1 and TRBJ1-2; 8 nucleotides agree with TRBD1. Trimming took 4 bases from V and 4 from J; bases not matched to a gene: 12. Germline-derived CDR1 and CDR2 are SGHRS and YFSETQ. The CDR3 length is 16 residues. The CDR3 loop reads CASSTQGQANLYGYTF. CDR3 nucleotide sequence: TGCGCCAGCAGCACCCAGGGACAGGCCAACCTCTATGGCTACACCTTC.

In regard to this clone: In the same sample, other DNA sequences code for this CDR3. The chain joins TRBV5-4 to TRBJ2-1; 11 bases are shared with TRBD1. CDR1 and CDR2 from the germline V gene are SGHNT and YYREEE (reference sequence). The CDR3 loop spans 15 amino acids. After removal of 4 bases from V and 4 bases from J, the junction contained 4 bases not matched to a gene. CDR3 coding DNA: TGTGCCAGCAGCAGCGGGACAGGGGGATACAATGAGCAGTTCTTC. Amino acid sequence: CASSSGTGGYNEQFF.

The chain couples TRBV21-1 to TRBJ2-5; the table gives TRBD2 as D, unverified against the DNA. TRBV21-1 is a documented pseudogene. The CDR3 length is 17 residues. The CDR3 sequence: CASSKEARSEGEETQYF. CDR3 nucleotides: TGTGCCAGCAGCAAAGAGGCGAGGTCCGAGGGAGAAGAGACCCAGTACTTC.

CDR3 sequence reads: CASSSIQNTGELFF. DNA of the CDR3: TGTGCCAGCAGTTCGATCCAGAACACCGGGGAGCTGTTTTTT. V usage is TRBV27 and J usage is TRBJ2-2; unclear D gene. The CDR3 sequence is 14 residues long. Germline-derived CDR1 and CDR2 are MNHEY and SMNVEV (reference sequence). Trimming shortened V by 4 bases and J by 1 base, and 7 bases separated the two germline ends.

The chain employs TRBV2 and TRBJ1-1, with a tentative D call TRBD1 (5 bases). With 5 bases removed from V and 5 bases from J, the gap between germline ends came to 18 bases. The V gene's germline CDR1 is SNHLY and CDR2 FYNNEI. There are 15 residues in the CDR3. The CDR3 loop is CASSPRKVEGTEAFF. The CDR3 DNA is TGTGCCAGCAGTCCCCGGAAGGTAGAGGGGACTGAAGCTTTCTTT.

The rearrangement joins TRBV28 to TRBJ1-2, with D maybe TRBD1 (5 bases). The CDR3 is 13 amino acids. The V end lost 4 bases, the J end lost 5 bases, and 11 bases lay between the germline ends. The germline V gene has CDR1 MDHEN and CDR2 SYDVKM. CDR3 loop: CASSSRGGYGYTF. The CDR3 DNA reads as TGTGCCAGCAGTTCCCGGGGGGGATATGGCTACACCTTC.

The chain combines TRBV10-2 with TRBJ2-3; D is tentatively TRBD1 or TRBD2 (5 bases each). The V gene's germline CDR1 is WSHSY and CDR2 SAAADI. With 6 bases removed from V and 6 bases from J, the gap between germline ends came to 16 bases. This CDR3 is 14 amino acids long. CDR3 loop: CASSRRDRVDTQYF. The CDR3 DNA reads as TGCGCCAGCAGCCGCCGGGACCGGGTGGATACGCAGTATTTT.

The chain carries TRBV2 and TRBJ1-2; D perhaps matches TRBD1 (5 bases). Trimming shortened V by 0 bases and J by 5 bases, and 13 bases separated the two germline ends. CDR1 SNHLY and CDR2 FYNNEI come from the germline V gene. The CDR3 extends over 15 amino acids. The CDR3, as DNA: TGTGCCAGCAGTGAAGCGCTTGAGGGGCTGTATGGCTACACCTTC. Translation gives CASSEALEGLYGYTF. Supplemented by reference TRBV2 and TRBJ1-2, the full variable domain reads EPEVTQTPSHQVTQMGQEVILRCVPISNHLYFYWYRQILGQKVEFLVSFYNNEISEKSEIFDDQFSVERPDGSNFTLKIRSTKLEDSAMYFCASSEALEGLYGYTFGSGTRLTVV.

This sequence joins TRBV19 and TRBJ2-1, with D perhaps TRBD1 (5 bases). The CDR3 contains 14 residues. CDR1 and CDR2 from the germline V gene are LNHDA and SQIVND (reference sequence). V was clipped by 6 bases and J by 0 bases, with 9 bases between them. DNA for the CDR3: TGTGCCAGTAGCCGGACACCCTCCTACAATGAGCAGTTCTTC. Translated: CASSRTPSYNEQFF.

The gene calls are TRBV2 and TRBJ2-1, with TRBD2 matching 8 bases. The V and J ends lost 8 bases and 4 bases, in that order; junction bases with no gene match: 7. CDR1 SNHLY and CDR2 FYNNEI come from the germline V gene. The CDR3 sequence is 14 residues long. The DNA for the CDR3 is TGTGCCAGCGCCTTAGCGGGAATGTACAATGAGCAGTTCTTC. Its protein product is CASALAGMYNEQFF.

This rearrangement joins TRBV28 to TRBJ1-5, with D maybe TRBD1 (5 bases). The CDR3 contains 18 residues. CDR1 is MDHEN and CDR2 is SYDVKM in the germline V gene. Trimming removed 6 bases at V and 2 bases at J, with 23 bases between. CDR3 sequence reads: CASSTASSGSAGNQPQHF. The CDR3 bases are TGTGCCAGCAGCACCGCTTCCTCAGGGTCAGCTGGCAATCAGCCCCAGCATTTT.

The chain employs TRBV7-9 and TRBJ2-3, with D uncertain. Trimming cost V 0 bases and J 1 base, with 14 bases left between them. This CDR3 has 17 residues. Germline V gives CDR1 SEHNR, CDR2 FQNEAQ (reference sequence). The CDR3 coding sequence is TGTGCCAGCAGCTTAGCGAGAGGAAATTACCGCACAGATACGCAGTATTTT. It encodes CASSLARGNYRTDTQYF.

The chain recombines TRBV6-6 with TRBJ2-3; 8 bases map to TRBD2. The V segment lost 6 bases and the J segment 6 bases; nucleotides outside the gene matches: 11. Germline V lookup: CDR1 MNHNY, CDR2 SVGAGI (reference sequence). This CDR3 has 15 residues. Here the CDR3 reads CASRGAGLGGDTQYF. In DNA form, the CDR3 reads TGTGCCAGCAGGGGCGCGGGACTAGGGGGGGATACGCAGTATTTT.